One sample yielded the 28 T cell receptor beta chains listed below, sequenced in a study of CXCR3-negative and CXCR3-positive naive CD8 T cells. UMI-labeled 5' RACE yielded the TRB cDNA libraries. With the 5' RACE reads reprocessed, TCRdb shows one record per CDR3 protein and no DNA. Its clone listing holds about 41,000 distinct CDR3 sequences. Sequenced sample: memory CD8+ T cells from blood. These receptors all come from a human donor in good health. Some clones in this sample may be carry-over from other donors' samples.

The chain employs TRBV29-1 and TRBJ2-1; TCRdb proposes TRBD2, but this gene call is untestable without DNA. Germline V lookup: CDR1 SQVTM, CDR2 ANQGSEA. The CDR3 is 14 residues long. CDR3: CSVATSGVYNEQFF.

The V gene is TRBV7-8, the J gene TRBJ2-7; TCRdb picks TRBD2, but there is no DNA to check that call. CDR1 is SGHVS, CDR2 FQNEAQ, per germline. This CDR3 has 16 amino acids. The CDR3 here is CASSLGLAGGLGEQYF.

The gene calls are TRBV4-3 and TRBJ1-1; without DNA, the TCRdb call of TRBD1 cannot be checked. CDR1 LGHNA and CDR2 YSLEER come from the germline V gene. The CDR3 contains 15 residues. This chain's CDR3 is CASSQGRGFGAEAFF.

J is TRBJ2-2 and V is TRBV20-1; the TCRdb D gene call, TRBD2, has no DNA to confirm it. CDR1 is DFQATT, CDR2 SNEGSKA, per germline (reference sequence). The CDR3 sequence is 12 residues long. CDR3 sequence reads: CSASGGAGELFF.

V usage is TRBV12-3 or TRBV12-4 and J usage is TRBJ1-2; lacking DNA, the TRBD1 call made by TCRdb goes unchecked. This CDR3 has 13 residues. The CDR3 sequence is CASSTGTGYGYTF.

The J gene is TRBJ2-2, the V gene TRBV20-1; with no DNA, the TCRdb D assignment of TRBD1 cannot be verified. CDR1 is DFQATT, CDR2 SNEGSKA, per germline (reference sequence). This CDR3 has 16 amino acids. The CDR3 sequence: CSARAGEQGDTGELFF.

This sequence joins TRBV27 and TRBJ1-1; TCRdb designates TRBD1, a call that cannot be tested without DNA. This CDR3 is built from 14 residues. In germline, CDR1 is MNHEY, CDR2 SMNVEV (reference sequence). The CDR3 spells CASTVTRGRTEAFF.

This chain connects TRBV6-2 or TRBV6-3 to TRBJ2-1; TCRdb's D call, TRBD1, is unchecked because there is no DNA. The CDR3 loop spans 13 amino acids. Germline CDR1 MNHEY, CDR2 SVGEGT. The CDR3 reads CASRGEIYNEQFF.

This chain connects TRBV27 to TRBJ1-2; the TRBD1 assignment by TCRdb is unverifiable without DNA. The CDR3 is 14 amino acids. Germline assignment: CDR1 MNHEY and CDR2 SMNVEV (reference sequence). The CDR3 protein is CASSFVAGAGGYTF.

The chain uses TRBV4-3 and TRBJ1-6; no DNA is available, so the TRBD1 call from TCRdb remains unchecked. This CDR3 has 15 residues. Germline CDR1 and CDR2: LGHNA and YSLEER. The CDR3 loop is CASSQAVTGRSPLHF.

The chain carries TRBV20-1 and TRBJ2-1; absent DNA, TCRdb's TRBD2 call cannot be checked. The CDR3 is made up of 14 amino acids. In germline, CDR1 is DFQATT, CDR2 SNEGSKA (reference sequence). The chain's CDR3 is CSAGFSGAGNEQFF.

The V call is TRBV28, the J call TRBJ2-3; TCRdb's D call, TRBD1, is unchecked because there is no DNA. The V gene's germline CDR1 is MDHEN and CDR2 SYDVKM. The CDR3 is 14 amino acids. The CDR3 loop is CASGDQTSTDTQYF.

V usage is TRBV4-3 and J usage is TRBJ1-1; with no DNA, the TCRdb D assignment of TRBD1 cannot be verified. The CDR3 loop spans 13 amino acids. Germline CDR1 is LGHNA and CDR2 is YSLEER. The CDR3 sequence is CASSQDWDGEAFF.

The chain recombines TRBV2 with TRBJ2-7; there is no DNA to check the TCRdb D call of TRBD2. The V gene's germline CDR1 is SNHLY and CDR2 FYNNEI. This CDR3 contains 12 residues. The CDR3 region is CASSTLVAEQYF. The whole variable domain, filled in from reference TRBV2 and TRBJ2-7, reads EPEVTQTPSHQVTQMGQEVILRCVPISNHLYFYWYRQILGQKVEFLVSFYNNEISEKSEIFDDQFSVERPDGSNFTLKIRSTKLEDSAMYFCASSTLVAEQYFGPGTRLTVT.

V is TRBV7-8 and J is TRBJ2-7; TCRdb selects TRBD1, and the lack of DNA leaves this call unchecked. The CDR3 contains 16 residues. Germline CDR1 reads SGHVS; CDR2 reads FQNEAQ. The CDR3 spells CASSLQVGTRLDEQYF.

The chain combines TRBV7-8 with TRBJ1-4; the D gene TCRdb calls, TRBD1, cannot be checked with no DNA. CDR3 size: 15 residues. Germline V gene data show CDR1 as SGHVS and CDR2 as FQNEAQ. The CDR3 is CASSLTRDEGEKLFF.

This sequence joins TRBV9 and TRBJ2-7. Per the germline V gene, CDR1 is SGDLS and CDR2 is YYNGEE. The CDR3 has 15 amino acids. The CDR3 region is CASSPTMGWAYEQYF.

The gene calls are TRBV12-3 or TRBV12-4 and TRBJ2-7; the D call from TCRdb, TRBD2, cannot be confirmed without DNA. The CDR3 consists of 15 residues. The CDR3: CASSQSNEGGYEQYF.

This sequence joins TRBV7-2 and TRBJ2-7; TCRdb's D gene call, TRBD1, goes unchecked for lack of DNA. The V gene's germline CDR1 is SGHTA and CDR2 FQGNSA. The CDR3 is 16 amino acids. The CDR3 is CASSIGDIAILYEQYF.

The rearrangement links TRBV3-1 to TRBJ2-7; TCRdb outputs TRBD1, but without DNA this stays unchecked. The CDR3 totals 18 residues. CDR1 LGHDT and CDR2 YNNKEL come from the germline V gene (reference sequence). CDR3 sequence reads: CASSQEGGVWGVTYEQYF.

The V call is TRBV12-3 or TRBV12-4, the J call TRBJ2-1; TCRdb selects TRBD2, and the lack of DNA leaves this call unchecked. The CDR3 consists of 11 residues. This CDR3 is CASSPGGGQFF.

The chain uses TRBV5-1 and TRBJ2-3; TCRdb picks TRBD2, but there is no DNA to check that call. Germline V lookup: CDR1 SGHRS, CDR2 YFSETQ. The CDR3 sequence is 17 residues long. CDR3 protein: CASSPSGNRVVTDTQYF. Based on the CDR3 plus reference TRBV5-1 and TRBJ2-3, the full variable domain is KAGVTQTPRYLIKTRGQQVTLSCSPISGHRSVSWYQQTPGQGLQFLFEYFSETQRNKGNFPGRFSGRQFSNSRSEMNVSTLELGDSALYLCASSPSGNRVVTDTQYFGPGTRLTVL.

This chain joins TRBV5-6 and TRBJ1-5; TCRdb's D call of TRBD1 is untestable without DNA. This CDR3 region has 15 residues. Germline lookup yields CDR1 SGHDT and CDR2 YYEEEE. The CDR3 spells CASSLIGTVNQPQHF.

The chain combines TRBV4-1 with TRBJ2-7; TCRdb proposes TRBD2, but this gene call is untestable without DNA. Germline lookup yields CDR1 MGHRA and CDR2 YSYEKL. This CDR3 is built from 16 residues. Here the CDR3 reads CASSQVAGGSTYEQYF.

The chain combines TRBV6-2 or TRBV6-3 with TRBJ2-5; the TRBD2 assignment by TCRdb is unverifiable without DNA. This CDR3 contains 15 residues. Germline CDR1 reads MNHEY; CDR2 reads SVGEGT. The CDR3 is CASSSGLADQETQYF.

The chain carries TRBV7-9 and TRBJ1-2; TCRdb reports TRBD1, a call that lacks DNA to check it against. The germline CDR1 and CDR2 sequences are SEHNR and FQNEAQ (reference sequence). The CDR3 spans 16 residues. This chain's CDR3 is CASSLGPGQFNYGYTF.

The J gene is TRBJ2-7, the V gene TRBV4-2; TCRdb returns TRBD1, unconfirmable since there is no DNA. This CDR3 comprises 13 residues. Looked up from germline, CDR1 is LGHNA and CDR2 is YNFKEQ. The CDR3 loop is CASSQGRPGEQYF.

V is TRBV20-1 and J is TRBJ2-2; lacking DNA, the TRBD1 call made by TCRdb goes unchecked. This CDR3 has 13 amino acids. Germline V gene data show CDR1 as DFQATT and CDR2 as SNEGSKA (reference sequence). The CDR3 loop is CSAGQGDVGELFF.